The subject of this entry is one T cell receptor (beta chain). Its antigen is not known. V trimming: 6 bases; J trimming: 0 bases; junction bases outside the gene matches: 8. Germline V CDR1 and CDR2: SGHDT, YYEEEE. The CDR3 sequence is 16 residues long. Data came from immunoSEQ multiplex PCR; TCRdb stores just in-frame clones and leaves some out. This table has hundreds of thousands of clones, approximately 96% appearing once. This entry comes from a study of shared clonotypes between healthy human individuals. Study observations and caveats: Rarefaction demonstrated incomplete sorted-subset sequencing despite large depth.

Positive CCR7 selection of CD45RO-negative cells yielded the naive CD8 cells, and terminally differentiated effector memory CD45RA+ cells were excluded. This rearrangement joins TRBV5-6 to TRBJ2-1; 8 bases are a match to TRBD2. This TCR was recovered from a woman aged 25 to 45 in good health. Material for sequencing was naive CD8+ T cells sorted from blood. The CDR3 sequence: CASIPGLARSYNEQFF. The CDR3 DNA follows: TGTGCCAGCATCCCCGGACTAGCACGCTCCTACAATGAGCAGTTCTTC.